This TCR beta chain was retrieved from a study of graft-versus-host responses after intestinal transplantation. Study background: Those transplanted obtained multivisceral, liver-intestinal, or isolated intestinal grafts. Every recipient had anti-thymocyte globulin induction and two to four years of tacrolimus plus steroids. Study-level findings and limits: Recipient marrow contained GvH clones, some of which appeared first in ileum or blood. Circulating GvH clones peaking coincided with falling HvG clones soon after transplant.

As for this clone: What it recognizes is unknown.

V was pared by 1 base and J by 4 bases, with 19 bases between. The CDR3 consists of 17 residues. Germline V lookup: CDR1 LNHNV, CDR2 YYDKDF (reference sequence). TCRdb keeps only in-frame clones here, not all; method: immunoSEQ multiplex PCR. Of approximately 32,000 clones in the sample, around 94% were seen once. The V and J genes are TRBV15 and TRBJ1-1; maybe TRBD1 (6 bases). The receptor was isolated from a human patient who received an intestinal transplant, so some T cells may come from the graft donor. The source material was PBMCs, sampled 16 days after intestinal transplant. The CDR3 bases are TGTGCCACCAGCAGAGTACGCGAGGGGGGAATTGGCACTGAAGCTTTCTTT. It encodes CATSRVREGGIGTEAFF.